This entry lists 27 T cell receptor beta chains sequenced from one sample in a study of shared clonotypes between healthy human individuals (dated by TCRdb to the early 2020s). The library was generated by the immunoSEQ multiplex PCR assay. TCRdb obtained this table from immuneACCESS and retained in-frame rearrangements with V and J assigned. These tables miss some clones; where compared with another copy, unresolved V genes account for less than half of the shortfall, and the remainder is unexplained. For this sample there are roughly 2,500,000 clones; 93% appear just once. 0.36% of the sample lies in the top ten. Source material: naive CD4+ T cells from PBMCs. The intended sense of this specimen's cell subset or site label: CD45RA+ positively selected. The receptors were gathered from a man aged 18 to 30 in good health. Some clones in this sample may be carry-over from other donors' samples.

This rearrangement joins TRBV11-2 to TRBJ1-2, with 9 bases matching TRBD1. V lost 5 bases to trimming and J lost 3 bases; unmatched junction nucleotides: 4. CDR1 SGHAT and CDR2 FQNNGV come from the germline V gene. There are 14 residues in the CDR3. CDR3 residues: CASSNRGLDYGYTF. In DNA form, the CDR3 reads TGTGCCAGCAGCAACAGGGGGCTAGACTATGGCTACACCTTC.

V gene TRBV9 combines with J gene TRBJ2-1; D is unresolved. Trimming cost V 3 bases and J 5 bases, with 18 bases left between them. In germline, CDR1 is SGDLS, CDR2 YYNGEE. The CDR3 spans 16 residues. CDR3 coding DNA: TGTGCCAGCAGCGGAGCTAGAAATCCCAAAGACAATGAGCAGTTCTTC. Its translation is CASSGARNPKDNEQFF. Full variable domain (missing parts from reference TRBV9 and TRBJ2-1): DSGVTQTPKHLITATGQRVTLRCSPRSGDLSVYWYQQSLDQGLQFLIQYYNGEERAKGNILERFSAQQFPDLHSELNLSSLELGDSALYFCASSGARNPKDNEQFFGPGTRLTVL.

The genes are TRBV20-1 and TRBJ2-7; D possibly corresponds to TRBD1 (6 bases). Trimming stripped 0 bases from V and 11 bases from J, with 11 bases between. Germline V lookup: CDR1 DFQATT, CDR2 SNEGSKA (reference sequence). The CDR3 extends over 11 amino acids. CDR3 sequence: CSARELGQKYF. The CDR3 bases are TGCAGTGCTAGAGAATTAGGACAGAAGTACTTC.

The chain is built from TRBV6-5 and TRBJ1-1; 7 bases match TRBD1. This CDR3 spans 14 amino acids. V lost 5 bases to trimming and J lost 5 bases; unmatched junction nucleotides: 8. CDR1 is MNHEY, CDR2 SVGAGI, per germline. Written as DNA, the CDR3 is TGTGCCAGCAGTAAGTCCCGACAGGGTACTGAAGCTTTCTTT. Encoded protein: CASSKSRQGTEAFF.

The chain recombines TRBV28 with TRBJ2-1; 10 positions match TRBD1. Trimming at V came to 5 bases and at J to 5 bases, leaving 9 bases not matched to a gene. The CDR3 is 16 residues long. In germline, CDR1 is MDHEN, CDR2 SYDVKM. Here the CDR3 reads CASSPPLGQGHNEQFF. The DNA of the CDR3 is TGTGCCAGCAGTCCCCCATTGGGACAGGGGCACAATGAGCAGTTCTTC.

CDR3 residues: CASSLGQTYQETQYF. In DNA form, the CDR3 reads TGTGCCAGCAGCTTAGGACAGACGTACCAAGAGACCCAGTACTTC. The V and J genes are TRBV7-2 and TRBJ2-5, with D maybe TRBD1 (5 bases). Germline V gene data show CDR1 as SGHTA and CDR2 as FQGNSA. This CDR3 has 15 amino acids. V lost 1 base and J 0 bases, leaving 9 bases between the germline ends.

The chain couples TRBV27 to TRBJ1-4, with D possibly TRBD1 on 6 matching bases. The germline gives CDR1 MNHEY, CDR2 SMNVEV (reference sequence). CDR3 length: 18 residues. V shed 6 bases and J shed 0 bases, with 20 bases lying between them. The CDR3 loop reads CASRTASTGRATNEKLFF. The CDR3 coding sequence is TGTGCCAGCAGGACCGCCTCGACAGGACGTGCAACTAATGAAAAACTGTTTTTT.

The chain links TRBV5-1 to TRBJ1-1; 7 positions match TRBD1. The CDR3 runs to 12 residues. Losses at the gene ends were 4 bases for V and 7 bases for J; bases not matched to a gene: 4. Germline lookup yields CDR1 SGHRS and CDR2 YFSETQ. The CDR3 spells CASSPGTDEAFF. The CDR3 nucleotides are TGCGCCAGCAGCCCGGGGACAGATGAAGCTTTCTTT.

The chain combines TRBV19 with TRBJ1-4; D uncertain. The CDR3 extends over 16 amino acids. V lost 3 bases, J lost 4 bases, and 15 bases lay in between. Germline V lookup: CDR1 LNHDA, CDR2 SQIVND (reference sequence). The CDR3 DNA sequence: TGTGCCAGTAGTATTCGATGGTACCGGGATAATGAAAAACTGTTTTTT. Translation: CASSIRWYRDNEKLFF.

The rearrangement links TRBV7-2 to TRBJ2-5, with D possibly being TRBD2 (5 bases). V was clipped by 5 bases and J by 4 bases, with 17 bases between them. The CDR3 spans 15 residues. CDR1 is SGHTA and CDR2 is FQGNSA in the germline V gene. The CDR3 DNA sequence: TGTGCCAGCAGCCCCGGACTCGGGCGTCCAGAGACCCAGTACTTC. It translates to CASSPGLGRPETQYF.

There are a few counts of this clone. This chain uses TRBV6-6 with TRBJ1-1; D call uncertain. V dropped 2 bases and J dropped 11 bases, with 9 bases sitting between them. CDR3 length: 11 amino acids. Germline CDR1 and CDR2: MNHNY and SVGAGI (reference sequence). The CDR3 loop is CASSYPEMAFF. CDR3 nucleotides: TGTGCCAGCAGTTACCCTGAAATGGCTTTCTTT.

The chain has TRBV28 and TRBJ2-7, with 8 bases identical to TRBD1. Unmatched junction bases numbered 5, after V lost 5 bases and J lost 5 bases. The CDR3 consists of 13 residues. Germline-derived CDR1 and CDR2 are MDHEN and SYDVKM. CDR3 sequence reads: CASSRTGTHEQYF. CDR3 DNA sequence: TGTGCCAGCAGTCGGACAGGGACGCACGAGCAGTACTTC.

This clone was observed once. The chain is built from TRBV11-2 and TRBJ2-7; 8 positions agree with TRBD1. The V gene end was trimmed by 5 bases and the J gene end by 4 bases; junction bases not matched to a gene: 10. The CDR3 runs to 15 residues. CDR1 is SGHAT and CDR2 is FQNNGV in the germline V gene. CDR3: CASSHLVDRAYEQYF. Written as DNA, the CDR3 is TGTGCCAGCAGCCACCTGGTGGACAGGGCTTACGAGCAGTACTTC.

This clone is a singleton in its sample. The V and J genes are TRBV10-1 and TRBJ2-3; D not certain. Germline-derived CDR1 and CDR2 are WNHNN and SYGVQD (reference sequence). CDR3 length: 15 amino acids. Trimming removed 3 bases at V and 2 bases at J, with 12 bases between. CDR3 in amino acids: CASSDSAGFTDTQYF. CDR3 sequence (DNA): TGCGCCAGCAGTGATTCCGCAGGTTTCACAGATACGCAGTATTTT.

The chain links TRBV15 to TRBJ2-2; D gene ambiguous. The ends were cut back, 1 base at V and 5 bases at J, with 2 bases in the middle. In germline, CDR1 is LNHNV, CDR2 YYDKDF (reference sequence). The CDR3 is 12 amino acids. CDR3 loop: CATSRGTGELFF. CDR3 nucleotides: TGTGCCACCAGCAGAGGGACCGGGGAGCTGTTTTTT.

The chain has TRBV30 and TRBJ2-5; a possible D gene is TRBD1 (6 bases). The CDR3 consists of 12 residues. The V and J ends lost 2 bases and 5 bases respectively, with 9 bases between them. Germline-derived CDR1 and CDR2 are GTSNPN and SVGIG (reference sequence). The CDR3 reads CAWSQGWETQYF. The CDR3 bases are TGTGCCTGGAGTCAGGGGTGGGAGACCCAGTACTTC.

V and J are TRBV4-2 and TRBJ2-3; 10 bases are a match to TRBD2. Trimming removed 3 bases from V and 2 bases from J; junction bases left unmatched: 8. Germline V gene lookup returns CDR1 LGHNA and CDR2 YNFKEQ. The CDR3 has 17 residues. The CDR3 region is CASSHAAGGANTDTQYF. DNA for the CDR3: TGTGCCAGCAGCCACGCAGCGGGGGGGGCTAACACAGATACGCAGTATTTT.

The chain is built from TRBV4-2 and TRBJ1-2, with 9 nucleotides matching TRBD1. The CDR3 loop spans 14 amino acids. CDR1 is LGHNA, CDR2 YNFKEQ, per germline. With 4 bases clipped from V and 6 bases from J, the junction kept 6 bases outside the gene matches. CDR3 nucleotide sequence: TGTGCCAGCAGCCCAACAGGGGGCTTGGATGGCTACACCTTC. Translated: CASSPTGGLDGYTF.

The chain employs TRBV4-1 and TRBJ2-3; tentative D call: TRBD2 (7 bases). The V and J ends lost 2 bases and 4 bases respectively, with 16 bases between them. The CDR3 length is 16 residues. The germline gives CDR1 MGHRA, CDR2 YSYEKL. CDR3 region: CASSQRGTTSADTQYF. The DNA for the CDR3 is TGCGCCAGCAGCCAAAGGGGGACTACTAGCGCAGATACGCAGTATTTT.

The chain links TRBV2 to TRBJ2-5; 7 bases are a match to TRBD2. Germline trimming cut 8 bases from V and 0 bases from J; bases unmatched to any gene: 6. The CDR3 sequence is 14 residues long. Germline CDR1 SNHLY, CDR2 FYNNEI. The CDR3 here is CASSLGGYQETQYF. The CDR3 nucleotides are TGTGCCAGCTCCCTCGGGGGGTACCAAGAGACCCAGTACTTC.

V is TRBV6-1 and J is TRBJ1-2; weak D call: TRBD1 (6 bases). CDR3 size: 16 residues. Trimming stripped 2 bases from V and 4 bases from J, with 17 bases between. Germline V gene data show CDR1 as MNHNS and CDR2 as SASEGT. The CDR3 is CASSEPSLGQIYGYTF. The CDR3 region has the DNA TGTGCCAGCAGTGAACCCTCTCTTGGACAGATCTATGGCTACACCTTC.

J is TRBJ2-1 and V is TRBV5-1; D is unclear. Germline loops: CDR1 SGHRS, CDR2 YFSETQ. Trimming cost V 1 base and J 6 bases, with 11 bases left between them. The length of the CDR3 is 14 residues. The CDR3 is CASSLRLRSNEQFF. Here the CDR3 DNA reads TGCGCCAGCAGCTTGAGACTCAGGTCCAATGAGCAGTTCTTC.

The chain is built from TRBV9 and TRBJ2-5; D tentatively fits TRBD1 or TRBD2 (5 bases each). The CDR3 has 14 amino acids. Trimming took off 3 bases at V and 5 bases at J, with 14 bases between the two ends. In germline, CDR1 is SGDLS, CDR2 YYNGEE. CDR3 loop: CASSAQGGLETQYF. Written as DNA, the CDR3 is TGTGCCAGCAGCGCGCAGGGCGGGTTGGAGACCCAGTACTTC.

V usage is TRBV11-1 and J usage is TRBJ1-3; no clear D. Germline V gene lookup returns CDR1 SGHAT and CDR2 FQDESV (reference sequence). With 5 bases removed from V and 2 bases from J, the gap between germline ends came to 10 bases. This CDR3 comprises 14 residues. The CDR3 DNA is TGTGCCAGCAGCAACCTGGGCGCTGGAAACACCATATATTTT. This gives the protein CASSNLGAGNTIYF.

This sequence joins TRBV5-1 and TRBJ2-2, with 10 bases fitting TRBD1. The J segment lost 6 bases and the V segment lost 5 bases, leaving 10 bases of the junction unmatched. The CDR3 covers 16 residues. Germline assignment: CDR1 SGHRS and CDR2 YFSETQ. CDR3: CASRGQGSGRPGELFF. CDR3 sequence (DNA): TGCGCCAGCAGGGGACAGGGGTCTGGTCGTCCCGGGGAGCTGTTTTTT. Using reference TRBV5-1 and TRBJ2-2 for the parts outside the CDR3, the full variable domain is KAGVTQTPRYLIKTRGQQVTLSCSPISGHRSVSWYQQTPGQGLQFLFEYFSETQRNKGNFPGRFSGRQFSNSRSEMNVSTLELGDSALYLCASRGQGSGRPGELFFGEGSRLTVL.

The V and J genes are TRBV6-1 and TRBJ2-3; D gene ambiguous. The CDR3 length is 13 residues. Germline lookup yields CDR1 MNHNS and CDR2 SASEGT. The V and J ends lost 8 bases and 0 bases respectively, with 9 bases between them. The CDR3 DNA reads as TGTGCCAGCCGCACAGCTAGCACAGATACGCAGTATTTT. Protein sequence: CASRTASTDTQYF.

This sequence joins TRBV28 and TRBJ1-2, with a weak D call TRBD1 (6 bases). V dropped 5 bases and J dropped 4 bases, with 14 bases sitting between them. CDR3 size: 14 residues. Germline CDR1 is MDHEN and CDR2 is SYDVKM. The CDR3: CASSRPGAGYGYTF. CDR3 nucleotide sequence: TGTGCCAGCAGTCGCCCGGGGGCGGGCTATGGCTACACCTTC.